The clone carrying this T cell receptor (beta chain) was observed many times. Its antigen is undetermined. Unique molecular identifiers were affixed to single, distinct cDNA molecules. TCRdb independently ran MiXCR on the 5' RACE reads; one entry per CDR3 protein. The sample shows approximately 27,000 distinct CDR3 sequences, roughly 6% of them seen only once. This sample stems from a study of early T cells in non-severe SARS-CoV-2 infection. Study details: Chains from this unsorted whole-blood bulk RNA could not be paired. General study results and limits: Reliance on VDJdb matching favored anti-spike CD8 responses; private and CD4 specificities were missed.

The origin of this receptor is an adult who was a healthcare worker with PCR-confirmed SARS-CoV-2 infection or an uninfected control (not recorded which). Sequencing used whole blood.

This CDR3 reads CASSNFGGLQAGANVLTF. The DNA of the CDR3 is TGTGCCAGTAGTAATTTCGGGGGGCTCCAGGCTGGGGCCAACGTCCTGACTTTC. The rearrangement joins TRBV19 to TRBJ2-6, with D perhaps matching TRBD2 (7 bases). The CDR3 runs 18 residues. V lost 4 bases and J 2 bases, leaving 18 bases between the germline ends. Germline V gives CDR1 LNHDA, CDR2 SQIVND (reference sequence).